This TCR beta chain was captured in a study of cytomegalovirus exposure and HLA in healthy donors. 60 Vbeta and 13 Jbeta primers were used in PCR. Profiling relied on immunoSEQ multiplex PCR, and the TCRdb table lists in-frame clones only, not all of them. This repertoire shows 160,000 or so clones, more than 80% found once; its top ten account for 6% to 9%. Sampled while nominally healthy, donors likely had unrecorded immune exposures. Germline loops: CDR1 PRHDT, CDR2 FYEKMQ (reference sequence). The V segment lost 6 bases and the J segment 3 bases; nucleotides outside the gene matches: 2. The CDR3 totals 13 residues.

Sequencing was performed on PBMCs. The receptor was isolated from a woman aged 25 to 39 in good health and CMV-seropositive. The chain links TRBV13 to TRBJ2-7, with 10 positions matching TRBD1. CDR3 coding DNA: TGTGCCAGCAGAGGACAGGGGGTCTACGAGCAGTACTTC. It encodes CASRGQGVYEQYF.